This TCR beta chain was captured by sequencing in a study of OX40 agonist ivuxolimab in advanced cancers. About the research overall: Given to patients was ivuxolimab, an agonistic anti-OX40 (CD134) antibody. Patients with hepatocellular carcinoma, melanoma, renal cell or head and neck cancer made up the dose-escalation patients. Three partial responders included one hepatocellular carcinoma patient and two cutaneous melanoma patients.

Assay used: immunoSEQ multiplex PCR; TCRdb lists only in-frame clones, some missing. The table includes just over 25,000 clones, 70% to 90% detected once. CDR1 is MNHEY, CDR2 SMNVEV, per germline (reference sequence). The V gene lost 5 bases and the J gene lost 7 bases, with 15 bases spanning the gap. The CDR3 totals 13 residues. There are a few counts of this clone. Here the sequenced sample was CD4+ or CD8+ T cells sorted from blood, taken in a trial of the OX40 agonist ivuxolimab. This sequence was found in an adult with an advanced solid tumor such as melanoma, head and neck, liver or kidney cancer. The genes are TRBV27 and TRBJ2-7; no clear D gene. Here the CDR3 DNA reads TGTGCCAGCAGTCCGACCCCTCGGCGGGAGCAGTACTTC. Its protein is CASSPTPRREQYF.